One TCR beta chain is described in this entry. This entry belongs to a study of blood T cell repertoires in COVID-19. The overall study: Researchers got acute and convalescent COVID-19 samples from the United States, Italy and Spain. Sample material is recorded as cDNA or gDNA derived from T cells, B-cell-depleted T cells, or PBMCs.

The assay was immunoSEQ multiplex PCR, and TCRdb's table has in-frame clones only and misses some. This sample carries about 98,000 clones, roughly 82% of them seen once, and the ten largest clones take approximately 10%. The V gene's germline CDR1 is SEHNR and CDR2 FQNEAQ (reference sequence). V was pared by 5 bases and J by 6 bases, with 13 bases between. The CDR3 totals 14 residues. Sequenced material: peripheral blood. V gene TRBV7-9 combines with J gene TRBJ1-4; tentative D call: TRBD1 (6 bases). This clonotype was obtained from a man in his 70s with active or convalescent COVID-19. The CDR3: CASSRSGADEKLFF. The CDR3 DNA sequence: TGTGCCAGCAGCCGTTCAGGGGCTGATGAAAAACTGTTTTTT.